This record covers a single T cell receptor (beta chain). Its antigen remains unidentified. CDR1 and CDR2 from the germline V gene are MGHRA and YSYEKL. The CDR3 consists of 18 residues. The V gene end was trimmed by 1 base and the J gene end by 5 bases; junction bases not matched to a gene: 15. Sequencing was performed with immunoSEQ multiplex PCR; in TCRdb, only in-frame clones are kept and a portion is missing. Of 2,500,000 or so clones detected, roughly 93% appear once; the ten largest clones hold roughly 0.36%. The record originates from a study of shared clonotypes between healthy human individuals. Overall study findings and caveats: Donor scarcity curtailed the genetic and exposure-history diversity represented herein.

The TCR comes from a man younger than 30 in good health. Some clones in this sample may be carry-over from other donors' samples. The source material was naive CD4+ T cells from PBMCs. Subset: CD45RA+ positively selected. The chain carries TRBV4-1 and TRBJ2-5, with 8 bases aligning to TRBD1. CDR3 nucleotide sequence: TGCGCCAGCAGCCAAGCCGGACAGGGCACCCCTGAGGGCGAGACCCAGTACTTC. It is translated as CASSQAGQGTPEGETQYF.